Presented here are 3 T cell receptor beta chains from one specimen sequenced in a study of shared clonotypes between healthy human individuals. TCRdb's copy holds only in-frame clones and misses some; the assay was immunoSEQ multiplex PCR. The table includes 700,000 or so clones, around 72% detected once. Sequenced: memory CD4+ T cells sorted from blood. Sample subset: CD45RA-negative fraction. The receptors were sampled from a woman aged 25 to 45 in good health.

V is TRBV5-1 and J is TRBJ2-5; D may correspond to TRBD1 or TRBD2 (7 bases each). The CDR3 is made up of 14 amino acids. V shed 2 bases and J shed 4 bases, with 12 bases lying between them. CDR1 is SGHRS, CDR2 YFSETQ, per germline. In DNA form, the CDR3 reads TGCGCCAGCAGCTTTGACAGGGAGGGAGAGACCCAGTACTTC. Translation: CASSFDREGETQYF.

This clone has just a few counts. The rearrangement uses TRBV18 and TRBJ2-2; 7 nucleotides line up with TRBD1. The V segment lost 5 bases and the J segment 2 bases; nucleotides outside the gene matches: 5. CDR1 KGHSH and CDR2 LQKENI come from the germline V gene. The CDR3 spans 15 residues. CDR3 sequence reads: CASSYRTGNTGELFF. The DNA for the CDR3 is TGTGCCAGCTCATATCGGACAGGCAACACCGGGGAGCTGTTTTTT.

The chain uses TRBV6-6 and TRBJ2-2; 10 bases match TRBD2. V was clipped by 0 bases and J by 5 bases; unmatched bases: 3. The length of the CDR3 is 16 residues. Germline-derived CDR1 and CDR2 are MNHNY and SVGAGI (reference sequence). CDR3 in amino acids: CASSYSASGSTGELFF. CDR3 sequence (DNA): TGTGCCAGCAGTTACTCTGCTAGCGGGAGTACCGGGGAGCTGTTTTTT.